This T cell receptor beta chain is drawn from a study of T cell responses to AZD1222 COVID-19 vaccine. The study's findings and limits: Rises in breadth and depth of Spike-specific TCRs came after two AZD1222 doses. Across the whole spike, CD4 TCRs peaked at regions 160-218 and 743-854. White British donors predominated, females outnumbered males, and clonal diversity was possibly underestimated.

Assay: immunoSEQ multiplex PCR; the TCRdb copy retains only in-frame clones and omits some. The profile shows around 87,000 clones, approximately 90% of them singletons. This CDR3 contains 13 residues. Unmatched junction bases numbered 6, after V lost 8 bases and J lost 4 bases. To note about this clone: What it binds is not known.

The sample consisted of peripheral blood, taken on day 0 of AZD1222 vaccination. The chain couples TRBV12-3 or TRBV12-4 to TRBJ1-1; 8 nucleotides agree with TRBD1. This receptor was obtained from an adult in good health. The CDR3 region is CASADRASTEAFF. In DNA form, the CDR3 reads TGTGCCAGCGCGGACAGGGCGAGCACTGAAGCTTTCTTT.